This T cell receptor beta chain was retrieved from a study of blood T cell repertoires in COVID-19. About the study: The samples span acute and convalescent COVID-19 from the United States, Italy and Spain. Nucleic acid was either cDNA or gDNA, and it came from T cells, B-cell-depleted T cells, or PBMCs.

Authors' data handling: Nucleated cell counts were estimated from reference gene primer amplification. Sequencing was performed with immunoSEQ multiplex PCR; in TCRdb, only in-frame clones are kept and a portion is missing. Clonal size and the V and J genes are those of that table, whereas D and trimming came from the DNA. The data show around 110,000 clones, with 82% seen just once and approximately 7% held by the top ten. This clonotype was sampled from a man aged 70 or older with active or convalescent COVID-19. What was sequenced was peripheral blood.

The CDR3 loop is CASSILQANSYNEQFF. The CDR3 DNA sequence: TGTGCCAGCAGCATTTTACAGGCAAACTCCTACAATGAGCAGTTCTTC. The chain has TRBV2 and TRBJ2-1, with D possibly being TRBD1 (5 bases). This CDR3 is built from 16 residues. Trimming pared 6 bases from V and 0 bases from J, leaving 15 bases between. Germline assignment: CDR1 SNHLY and CDR2 FYNNEI.